The clone carrying this T cell receptor (beta chain) came up a few times. The same CDR3 can be traced to other DNA sequences in this sample. The sample originates from a study of blood T cell repertoires in COVID-19. Profiling relied on immunoSEQ multiplex PCR, and the TCRdb table lists in-frame clones only, not all of them. The table records approximately 300,000 clones, about 85% of them present only once. This TCR derives from a man between 18 and 29 years old with active or convalescent COVID-19. The sequenced sample was peripheral blood.

The CDR3: CASSQVPGYGYTF. As DNA, the CDR3 is TGTGCCAGCAGCCAAGTCCCCGGCTATGGCTACACCTTC. This chain joins TRBV14 and TRBJ1-2; no clear D gene. Germline V gene data show CDR1 as SGHDN and CDR2 as FVKESK. The ends were cut back, 1 base at V and 4 bases at J, with 7 bases in the middle. This CDR3 is built from 13 residues.